This passage covers 10 T cell receptor beta chains from one sample sequenced in a study of T-cell reconstitution after alpha-beta-depleted transplantation in children. During its preparation, the TCRbeta library received unique molecular identifiers. TCRdb fed the PCR reads into MiXCR, producing one record per CDR3 protein. Of 700,000 to 950,000 distinct CDR3 sequences listed, roughly 15% were seen once; the top ten hold approximately 4.5%. Sequenced here: PBMCs, mostly from graft donor cells, sampled 360 days after TCRalphabeta/CD19-depleted stem cell transplant. The source of these receptors is a male patient younger than 18 who had a stem cell transplant for acute lymphoblastic leukemia, so the T cells may come from the graft donor.

This clonotype was found a few times. The junction departs from germline at one end; a sequencing error may be responsible. The rearrangement links TRBV18 to TRBJ2-7; a weak D match, TRBD1 (5 bases). The CDR3 is 15 amino acids. Germline values: CDR1 KGHSH, CDR2 LQKENI. Here the CDR3 reads CASSPNRQISHEQYF. In DNA form, the CDR3 reads TGTGCCAGCTCACCCAACAGACAGATCTCCCACGAGCAGTACTTC. Complete variable domain (other parts from reference TRBV18 and TRBJ2-7): NAGVMQNPRHLVRRRGQEARLRCSPMKGHSHVYWYRQLPEEGLKFMVYLQKENIIDESGMPKERFSAEFPKEGPSILRIQQVVRGDSAAYFCASSPNRQISHEQYFGPGTRLTVT.

The rearrangement joins TRBV5-6 to TRBJ2-1; 12 bases are a match to TRBD2. The CDR3 is made up of 17 amino acids. Looked up from germline, CDR1 is SGHDT and CDR2 is YYEEEE. V shed 0 bases, J shed 7 bases, and the junction held 8 bases outside the gene matches. CDR3 loop: CASSLVRGLAGRNEQFF. The CDR3 DNA reads as TGTGCCAGCAGCTTGGTTAGGGGACTAGCGGGTCGAAATGAGCAGTTCTTC.

The gene calls are TRBV9 and TRBJ2-1; 8 bases are a match to TRBD2. The CDR3 consists of 17 residues. Trimming cost V 0 bases and J 4 bases; bases outside gene matches: 9. Per germline, CDR1 SGDLS and CDR2 YYNGEE. This CDR3 reads CASSVGQRTSPYNEQFF. The CDR3 DNA reads TGTGCCAGCAGCGTAGGCCAGAGGACTAGCCCTTACAATGAGCAGTTCTTC.

The chain uses TRBV19 and TRBJ1-1; tentatively, D is TRBD1 (5 bases). The V end lost 5 bases, the J end lost 6 bases, and 13 bases lay between the germline ends. Germline CDR1 is LNHDA and CDR2 is SQIVND (reference sequence). The length of the CDR3 is 13 residues. This CDR3 is CASSSGGNSEAFF. DNA of the CDR3: TGTGCCAGTAGTTCCGGGGGGAATTCTGAAGCTTTCTTT.

This clonotype has only a few counts. The chain carries TRBV28 and TRBJ2-1; TRBD2 matches 7 bases. Germline values: CDR1 MDHEN, CDR2 SYDVKM. The CDR3 is 18 residues long. Trimming cost V 1 base and J 5 bases; bases outside gene matches: 14. The CDR3 spells CASSLSFWREQLNNEQFF. The CDR3, as DNA: TGTGCCAGCAGTTTATCGTTCTGGCGGGAGCAATTAAACAATGAGCAGTTCTTC. The entire variable domain, with the rest obtained from reference TRBV28 and TRBJ2-1, is as follows: DVKVTQSSRYLVKRTGEKVFLECVQDMDHENMFWYRQDPGLGLRLIYFSYDVKMKEKGDIPEGYSVSREKKERFSLILESASTNQTSMYLCASSLSFWREQLNNEQFFGPGTRLTVL.

Ten or more counts support this clonotype. This sequence joins TRBV12-3 or TRBV12-4 and TRBJ2-6; D gene ambiguous. This CDR3 contains 13 residues. Deletions cut 1 base from V and 4 bases from J, with 2 bases between. The DNA of the CDR3 is TGTGCCAGCAGTTTAGGCGGGGCCAACGTCCTGACTTTC. It specifies CASSLGGANVLTF.

This clonotype was counted ten times or more. The gene calls are TRBV29-1 and TRBJ2-1; 7 nucleotides align to TRBD1. The V gene's germline CDR1 is SQVTM and CDR2 ANQGSEA. This CDR3 is built from 16 residues. Trimming took 0 bases from V and 8 from J; bases not matched to a gene: 13. The DNA for the CDR3 is TGCAGCGTTGAAGATCTTCAGGGGGACGAGCTGGATGAGCAGTTCTTC. Its protein product is CSVEDLQGDELDEQFF.

This clonotype was detected many times. The CDR3: CASSLTELSYNEQFF. The CDR3 DNA reads as TGTGCCAGCAGCCTGACAGAACTGTCCTACAATGAGCAGTTCTTC. This chain uses TRBV12-3 or TRBV12-4 with TRBJ2-1, with D perhaps matching TRBD1 (5 bases). Trimming pared 6 bases from V and 1 base from J, leaving 13 bases between. CDR3 length: 15 amino acids.

This clonotype was counted between two and nine times. V is TRBV7-9 and J is TRBJ2-7, with a tentative D call TRBD1 (6 bases). The V end was cut by 3 bases, the J end by 3 bases, with 21 bases between. Germline-derived CDR1 and CDR2 are SEHNR and FQNEAQ (reference sequence). This CDR3 has 17 residues. The CDR3 coding sequence is TGTGCCAGCAGCTTTGGAGGACAGCTCCTCTTATGCTACGAGCAGTACTTC. This codes for CASSFGGQLLLCYEQYF.

The chain combines TRBV28 with TRBJ2-1, with TRBD2 matching over 10 bases. The junction had 17 bases not matched to a gene; V was cut back by 3 bases and J by 3 bases. The CDR3 is made up of 20 amino acids. Germline-derived CDR1 and CDR2 are MDHEN and SYDVKM. CDR3 nucleotides: TGTGCCAGCAGTTTTTCCCTTAGCGGGAGGACCTATTCCGTCTACAATGAGCAGTTCTTC. It yields the protein CASSFSLSGRTYSVYNEQFF.